A selection of T cell receptor beta chains follows, all from one sample in a study of blood T cells in healthy people across ages. TCRdb itself ran the 5' RACE reads through MiXCR, one entry per CDR3 protein. This sample has hundreds of thousands of distinct CDR3 sequences, with around 32% found just once. Sample: blood. These receptors came from a woman of 80 years or more in good health. Both conserved end residues are part of each CDR3. Fields, in order: V gene, J gene, D gene, clone size, CDR3 length, CDR3 protein, CDR3 DNA. The D gene is left open where the match is weak. The size entry is marked missing in some rows and otherwise reads once, few, many or a size class.

TRBV7-3,TRBJ2-6,TRBD1,NA,15,CASSKEGAGVNVLTF,TGTGCCAGCAGCAAAGAGGGGGCTGGGGTCAACGTCCTGACTTTC
TRBV20-1,TRBJ2-7,TRBD1,many,13,CSAIQTGGGEQYF,TGCAGTGCTATACAGACAGGGGGAGGCGAGCAGTACTTC
TRBV6-5,TRBJ1-2,NA,many,14,CASSYSSKGYGYTF,TGTGCCAGCAGTTACTCCTCAAAAGGATATGGCTACACCTTC
TRBV30,TRBJ2-2,NA,NA,14,CAWSNGLGAGELFF,TGTGCCTGGAGTAACGGCCTTGGGGCCGGGGAGCTGTTTTTT
TRBV2,TRBJ2-1,NA,many,16,CASSEVRGGSYNEQFF,TGTGCCAGCAGTGAAGTCCGGGGCGGATCGTACAATGAGCAGTTCTTC
TRBV4-2,TRBJ2-2,NA,few,16,CASSQVAGFETGELFF,TGTGCCAGCAGCCAAGTTGCAGGGTTCGAAACTGGGGAGCTGTTTTTT
TRBV20-1,TRBJ1-6,NA,many,15,CSARSSGRGSSPLHF,TGCAGTGCTAGATCCTCGGGTAGGGGAAGCTCACCCCTCCACTTT
TRBV11-2,TRBJ1-1,NA,NA,23,CASSFDSNYGYTFGSGGSTEAFF,NA
TRBV7-2,TRBJ1-2,NA,many,14,CASSPTGSNYGYTF,TGTGCCAGCAGCCCCACAGGAAGTAACTATGGCTACACCTTC
TRBV7-9,TRBJ1-1,NA,few,14,CASSLGREYTEAFF,TGTGCCAGCAGCTTAGGCAGGGAGTACACTGAAGCTTTCTTT
TRBV7-6,TRBJ2-7,NA,many,14,CASSLAGGRNEQYF,TGTGCCAGCAGCTTAGCGGGGGGGCGGAACGAGCAGTACTTC
TRBV5-1,TRBJ2-2,NA,few,15,CASSLERPLAGERFF,TGCGCCAGCAGCTTGGAAAGGCCTCTCGCCGGGGAGCGGTTTTTT
TRBV12-3/TRBV12-4,TRBJ2-3,NA,many,14,CASSLGMPTDTQYF,TGTGCCAGCAGTTTAGGAATGCCCACAGATACGCAGTATTTT
TRBV5-1,TRBJ2-3,NA,NA,17,CASSLTKSGGITDTQYF,TGCGCCAGCAGCTTAACTAAGAGTGGAGGGATCACAGATACGCAGTATTTT
TRBV6-1,TRBJ2-1,NA,once,16,CASSDNWGKYQETQFF,TGTGCCAGCAGCGACAACTGGGGAAAGTACCAGGAGACCCAGTTCTTC
TRBV7-2,TRBJ2-3,NA,NA,13,CASSLGRIDTQYF,TGTGCCAGCAGCTTAGGCAGGATAGATACGCAGTATTTT
TRBV30,TRBJ1-2,NA,NA,15,CAWSATRGRNYGYTF,TGTGCCTGGAGTGCTACCCGGGGGCGAAACTATGGCTACACCTTC
TRBV5-1,TRBJ2-3,NA,many,16,CASSPRGTLDGDTQYF,TGCGCCAGCAGCCCTCGGGGGACTCTAGACGGAGATACGCAGTATTTT
TRBV14,TRBJ2-1,TRBD2,few,19,CASSQVGSGGPGYQNEQFF,TGTGCCAGCAGCCAAGTCGGAAGCGGGGGGCCCGGCTATCAAAATGAGCAGTTCTTC
TRBV20-1,TRBJ2-1,NA,many,16,CSAEEPSSSSYNEQFF,TGCAGTGCCGAAGAACCTAGCTCTAGCTCCTACAATGAGCAGTTCTTC
TRBV12-3/TRBV12-4,TRBJ1-4,NA,NA,14,CASREPGAGEKLFF,TGTGCCAGCCGAGAGCCTGGGGCAGGTGAAAAACTGTTTTTT
TRBV2,TRBJ1-5,NA,many,16,CASSESRGGSNQPQHF,TGTGCCAGCAGTGAATCCAGGGGTGGGAGCAATCAGCCCCAGCATTTT
TRBV6-1,TRBJ1-1,NA,few,13,CASSWGWNTEAFF,TGTGCCAGCAGTTGGGGTTGGAACACTGAAGCTTTCTTT
TRBV4-2,TRBJ2-7,NA,few,15,CASSQDPGSTYEQYF,TGTGCCAGCAGCCAAGATCCCGGGAGCACCTACGAGCAGTACTTC
TRBV30,TRBJ2-7,TRBD2,few,17,CAWSVRASGTSSYEQYF,TGTGCCTGGAGTGTACGGGCTAGCGGGACGAGCTCCTACGAGCAGTACTTC
TRBV4-3,TRBJ1-2,NA,NA,15,CASSQELVLGTGYTF,TGCGCCAGCAGCCAAGAACTGGTGCTGGGGACTGGCTACACCTTC
TRBV27,TRBJ2-5,NA,few,15,CASSSPRDPQEAQYF,TGTGCCAGCAGTTCCCCCCGAGACCCCCAAGAGGCCCAGTACTTC
TRBV7-9,TRBJ1-2,NA,many,16,CASSLAAGRIGYGYTF,TGTGCCAGCAGCTTAGCGGCCGGGAGGATTGGGTATGGCTACACCTTC
TRBV20-1,TRBJ2-7,NA,few,15,CSAIPSHFTDNEQYF,TGCAGTGCTATCCCCTCCCACTTCACCGATAACGAGCAGTACTTC
TRBV11-2,TRBJ2-7,TRBD2,few,17,CASSSPGTRIFRYEQYF,TGTGCCAGCAGCTCGCCCGGGACTAGGATTTTTCGCTACGAGCAGTACTTC
TRBV6-6,TRBJ2-3,NA,few,16,CASSYSFGVATDTQYF,TGTGCCAGCAGTTACTCGTTCGGAGTTGCGACAGATACGCAGTATTTT
TRBV12-3/TRBV12-4,TRBJ2-7,NA,many,14,CASSQGGNTYEQYF,TGTGCCAGCAGCCAGGGGGGGAATACCTACGAGCAGTACTTC
TRBV3-1,TRBJ1-2,NA,many,14,CASSLGGGGYGYTF,TGTGCCAGCAGCCTAGGAGGCGGTGGCTATGGCTACACCTTC
TRBV7-2,TRBJ1-2,TRBD1,once,16,CASSLDPNRGTSGYTF,TGTGCCAGCAGCTTAGACCCCAACAGGGGAACTTCTGGCTACACCTTC
TRBV20-1,TRBJ1-2,NA,many,14,CSAGGGQTNYGYTF,TGCAGTGCGGGGGGCGGACAGACGAACTATGGCTACACCTTC
TRBV20-1,TRBJ1-6,NA,many,15,CSAPRAGNYNSPLHF,TGCAGTGCCCCCCGGGCAGGCAATTATAATTCACCCCTCCACTTT
TRBV4-3,TRBJ2-5,TRBD2,many,17,CASSQGVEAGGRETQYF,TGCGCCAGCAGCCAAGGCGTTGAGGCGGGGGGGCGAGAGACCCAGTACTTC
TRBV20-1,TRBJ1-5,NA,NA,13,CSARTAFNQPQHF,TGCAGCGCCAGGACAGCCTTCAATCAGCCCCAGCATTTT
TRBV5-1,TRBJ2-3,TRBD2,few,15,CASTTLAGGPDTQYF,TGCGCCAGCACAACCCTAGCGGGGGGGCCAGATACGCAGTATTTT
TRBV10-3,TRBJ2-5,NA,many,15,CAISELGGTQETQYF,TGTGCCATCAGTGAGTTAGGGGGGACCCAAGAGACCCAGTACTTC
TRBV4-2,TRBJ2-3,TRBD2,NA,17,CASSQVSSGEHWDAQYF,TGTGCCAGCAGCCAAGTGTCTAGCGGCGAACACTGGGATGCGCAGTATTTT
TRBV5-1,TRBJ2-1,NA,many,15,CASSRIGGSYNEQFF,TGCGCCAGCAGCAGAATCGGGGGTTCCTACAATGAGCAGTTCTTC
TRBV11-1,TRBJ2-5,NA,many,16,CASSLRGGPIQETQYF,TGTGCCAGCAGCTTACGTGGGGGACCGATTCAAGAGACCCAGTACTTC
TRBV21-1,TRBJ1-5,NA,few,22,CASSNSVRGDVWLGPSNQPQHF,TGTGCCAGCAGCAATTCTGTCAGGGGGGACGTCTGGTTAGGTCCGAGCAATCAGCCCCAGCATTTT
TRBV7-3,TRBJ2-5,NA,many,15,CASSNGPNSQETQYF,TGTGCCAGCAGCAACGGACCCAACTCCCAAGAGACCCAGTACTTC
TRBV20-1,TRBJ2-3,NA,many,14,CSANAAESTDTQYF,TGCAGTGCTAACGCGGCGGAAAGCACAGATACGCAGTATTTT
TRBV7-2,TRBJ2-7,TRBD1,NA,15,CASSTQGVGRFEQYF,TGTGCCAGCAGCACCCAGGGGGTCGGCAGGTTCGAGCAGTACTTC
TRBV7-9,TRBJ2-1,TRBD1,once,16,CASSLSTGGAGNEQFF,TGTGCCAGCAGCTTAAGCACAGGGGGCGCAGGCAATGAGCAGTTCTTC
TRBV5-1,TRBJ1-4,NA,NA,15,CASSLNRDGNEKLFF,TGCGCCAGCAGCTTAAACCGGGACGGTAATGAAAAACTGTTTTTT
TRBV15,TRBJ2-7,TRBD2,few,16,CATSRGIGLAGAEQYF,TGTGCCACCAGCAGAGGGATAGGACTAGCGGGAGCCGAGCAGTACTTC
TRBV20-1,TRBJ2-3,NA,many,13,CSATKITADTQYF,TGCAGTGCTACCAAAATAACAGCAGATACGCAGTATTTT
TRBV7-8,TRBJ2-7,NA,many,14,CASSLVWKGDEQYF,TGTGCCAGCAGCTTAGTATGGAAAGGGGACGAGCAGTACTTC
TRBV4-3,TRBJ2-1,NA,NA,20,CASSQDPWRTRGQARNEQFF,TGCGCCAGCAGCCAAGATCCTTGGCGAACAAGGGGCCAGGCTCGCAATGAGCAGTTCTTC
TRBV4-1,TRBJ2-1,TRBD2,few,16,CASSQEVAGGQDEQFF,TGCGCCAGCAGCCAAGAAGTAGCGGGGGGACAGGATGAGCAGTTCTTC
TRBV20-1,TRBJ1-5,NA,NA,13,CSASNRPNQPQHF,TGCAGTGCTAGTAACAGGCCAAATCAGCCCCAGCATTTT